This paragraph reports one TCR beta chain. Antigen specificity is unknown. This entry belongs to a study of shared clonotypes between healthy human individuals. A deep-level run was used for the assay. Each unsorted PBMC replicate got 300 ng genomic DNA, approximately 29,000 genomes. Some clones are missing from TCRdb's copy, which holds only in-frame ones; the method was immunoSEQ multiplex PCR. The table lists about 480,000 clones, over 60% of them singletons. The germline CDR1 and CDR2 sequences are SNHLY and FYNNEI. The CDR3 extends over 15 amino acids. V shed 2 bases, J shed 6 bases, and the junction held 3 bases outside the gene matches. Findings of the study overall: Sampling used blood alone; tissue repertoires probably differ.

The clonotype originates from a woman in her forties in good health. Some clones in this sample may be carry-over from other donors' samples. This rearrangement joins TRBV2 to TRBJ2-2; 10 nucleotides match TRBD2. The sequencing sample was made of PBMCs. In DNA, the CDR3 is TGTGCCAGCAGTGAACGGCTAGCGGGAGCCGGGGAGCTGTTTTTT. It codes for CASSERLAGAGELFF.